The sequence of this T cell receptor (beta chain) was determined in a study of shared clonotypes between healthy human individuals (dated by TCRdb to 2019 to 2021). Context from the whole study: The cohort comprised a couple of women and a few men aged 18 to 49 years. For each donor, CD4 naive and CD4 memory were each run on three plates, CD8 naive on two plates, and CD8 memory on one plate. Libraries were prepared and TCR repertoires were sequenced by different laboratories using diverse techniques, in order to increase sequencing depth and limit assay-specific biases. Between about 0.94 and 8.9 billion PBMCs per donor were obtained by leukapheresis. To estimate repertoire size and how much clonotypes are shared between individuals, the study performed deep sequencing of blood TCR repertoires from roughly five healthy adults.

Healthy HIV-negative adults with no recently reported acute infections or vaccinations were included as donors. Only Caucasian adults living in Nashville, Tennessee, USA were represented among the donors. Magnetic negative selection was used to enrich CD4+ T cells, after which naive cells were positively selected on CD45RA and the negative fraction became the memory subset. Blood was collected by leukapheresis, and PBMCs were isolated by Ficoll-Histopaque density gradient centrifugation and then cryopreserved in liquid nitrogen vapor phase. Analytical flow cytometry was used to check the purity and quantity of each magnetically sorted T cell population. Each sorted fraction had its genomic DNA isolated and then quantified by UV absorbance on a Nanodrop 2000c. The full study reports these points: Incomplete sequencing was indicated by rarefaction of sorted-subset datasets, despite the large sequencing depth. Sampling was restricted to blood, and TCR repertoires in tissue are likely to differ from TCR repertoires in blood. Higher generation probabilities were observed for clonotypes shared by all four sorted-subset donors than for non-shared clonotypes. Because the study included a small number of donors, the genetic and exposure-history diversity represented was limited. Estimated clonotype richness was generally larger for naive than for memory subsets. When a handful of donors were compared, the shared fraction of clonotypes was around 5% for naive CD4, approximately 3.5% for naive CD8, about 2.5% for memory CD4, and 0.35% to 0.4% for memory CD8. Pairwise subsampling led to the expectation that sequencing depth would affect the degree of clonotype sharing among donors.

Using the deep immunoSEQ assay, TCR CDR3 regions were amplified from genomic DNA by multiplex PCR. Genomic DNA extracted from each cell subset was distributed evenly over all wells of several immunoSEQ 96-well plates, and each plate served as one replicate. For sorted subsets, about 200 ng genomic DNA, equal to 30,000 to 35,000 T cell genomes, was loaded into each replicate PCR. Purified libraries were measured with a Qubit 3.0 fluorometer, size-checked on a Bioanalyzer 2100, and measured again with the KAPA Library Quantification kit. Each immunoSEQ 96-well plate was sequenced on its own single-read 150-cycle Illumina NextSeq 550 flow cell. The authors' pipeline ran thus. Because the immunoSEQ output held only junctional sequences and lacked quality scores, the filtering could not match the filtering applied to full-length reads. Sequences were annotated with PyIR, a Python wrapper for IgBLAST v1.9, using IMGT germline references to assign V/J genes and CDR3. Reads with weak V/J assignments (E-value above 1e-6), missing CDR3, stop codons, out-of-frame junctions, or ambiguous translated residues were removed. V3J clonotypes were defined by identical inferred V gene, J gene, and CDR3 amino acid sequence. To compute the percentage overlap between repertoires, the number of shared unique clonotypes was divided by the size of the smaller repertoire. Richness of each repertoire was evaluated using RTK rarefaction, the Chao1 estimator, and Recon v2.1 estimates of unobserved clonotypes. For all TCRbeta clonotypes obtained by the gDNA method from a handful of donors, generation probabilities were computed with OLGA. The source is immuneACCESS, and TCRdb retained only in-frame sequences with V and J called. Part of the clones is not carried over; for the studies checked, unresolved V genes explain less than half of this, and the remainder is unexplained. The D gene and trimming were derived from the DNA, and the V and J assignments and clone size from that table. Here the sample has over 1.5 million clones; around 98% occur a single time. The ten largest clonotypes hold approximately 0.44% of the sample.

A distance of 7 bases separates the germline ends of V and J, which lose 3 bases and 0 bases respectively. CDR1 and CDR2 were assigned from the germline V gene (reference sequence) as SGHNT and YYREEE. The CDR3, from cysteine to phenylalanine, totals 13 residues. Only the CDR3 portion is preserved as DNA: 39 bases, with reading frame beginning at the first base. A note on this clone: The clone's antigen remains unknown. Within one base of it there is no much larger clone, and no base qualities were kept.

The sequenced sample consisted of naive CD4+ T cells sorted from blood. In light of the paper, this sample's cell subset or site label describes: CD45RA+ positively selected. The TCR sequence derives from a man under 40 in good health. The rearranged chain carries TRBV5-4 and TRBJ2-7, with a weak D call of TRBD2 (6 bases match). The DNA sequence reads TGTGCCAGCAGCTGGGGACTCTCCTACGAGCAGTACTTC. This encodes CASSWGLSYEQYF.